The 5 T cell receptor beta chains presented below share a single source sample, sequenced in a study of Ad26.COV2.S vaccination and SARS-CoV-2 variants. The repertoire was sequenced with immunoSEQ multiplex PCR; TCRdb's copy has only in-frame clones and lacks some. This sample yields around 300,000 clones, of which roughly nine tenths are seen a single time; over 5% belongs to the top ten. Documented treatment: roughly 20 received Ad26.COV2.S at low or high dose, single or two shots; several received placebo; per-sample allocation not given. Repertoires come from day 63 after the first vaccine or placebo injection. This specimen consisted of peripheral blood, obtained in a trial of Ad26.COV2.S vaccine versus placebo. The receptors derive from a person aged 18-65 years who received the Ad26.COV2.S COVID-19 vaccine or a placebo.

Concerning this clone: The junction differs from germline at one of its ends, possibly a read error. The V call is TRBV6-1, the J call TRBJ2-1; 10 bases fit TRBD1. Looked up from germline, CDR1 is MNHNS and CDR2 is SASEGT. CDR3 size: 15 residues. This chain's CDR3 is CASREDRGRDNEQFF. The CDR3 DNA follows: TGTGCCAGCAGGGAAGACAGGGGGCGGGACAATGAGCAGTTCTTC.

This clone appeared many times. The chain joins TRBV5-6 to TRBJ1-1; D remains ambiguous. The CDR3 runs to 19 residues. V was pared by 0 bases and J by 1 base, with 22 bases between. Per the germline V gene, CDR1 is SGHDT and CDR2 is YYEEEE. CDR3 sequence (DNA): TGTGCCAGCAGCTTGGCCCGCACTGGCTTGCCCCAGAAGAACACTGAAGCTTTCTTT. It is translated as CASSLARTGLPQKNTEAFF.

The V gene is TRBV7-6, the J gene TRBJ2-3; possible D gene TRBD2, 5 bases. CDR1 and CDR2 (germline): SGHVS, FNYEAQ. This CDR3 has 14 amino acids. Between the trimmed V and J ends, which lost 2 bases and 11 bases, there was a span of 17 bases. DNA of the CDR3: TGTGCCAGCAGCTTACAAGGTGGGAGCGGTAAGCAGTATTTT. This sequence encodes CASSLQGGSGKQYF.

The gene calls are TRBV11-2 and TRBJ2-7, with D perhaps TRBD1 (6 bases). The CDR3 is 16 amino acids. Germline V gene data show CDR1 as SGHAT and CDR2 as FQNNGV. V was trimmed by 1 base and J by 1 base, leaving 14 bases between them. The CDR3: CASSLVRTGWSYEQYF. The CDR3 nucleotides are TGTGCCAGCAGCTTAGTAAGAACAGGGTGGTCCTACGAGCAGTACTTC.

The genes are TRBV30 and TRBJ1-4; D unclear. Trimming pared 2 bases from V and 4 bases from J, leaving 11 bases between. In germline, CDR1 is GTSNPN, CDR2 SVGIG (reference sequence). The CDR3 loop spans 14 amino acids. This chain's CDR3 is CAWSFSGYNEKLFF. In nucleotides, the CDR3 is TGTGCCTGGAGTTTCAGTGGGTATAATGAAAAACTGTTTTTT.